The 4 T cell receptor beta chains listed next were all sequenced from one sample in a study of preoperative IRX-2 immunotherapy in early breast cancer. The sample's treatment: preoperative locoregional IRX-2 cytokine immunotherapy. Assay: immunoSEQ multiplex PCR; the TCRdb copy retains only in-frame clones and omits some. The sample lists roughly 24,000 clones; around 74% were seen once. The sample here was lymph node tissue, taken after IRX-2 immunotherapy. The receptors were gathered from a human donor with breast cancer.

This rearrangement joins TRBV7-1 to TRBJ2-2; D is possibly TRBD1 (5 bases). TRBV7-1 is recorded as an ORF, its role being uncertain. This CDR3 is built from 16 residues. The germline V and J ends were trimmed by 4 bases and 7 bases, with 19 bases remaining between them. The CDR3 is CASSFGPSRANGELFF. CDR3 bases: TGTGCCAGCAGCTTTGGTCCCTCCAGGGCGAACGGGGAGCTGTTTTTT.

The chain is built from TRBV11-3 and TRBJ2-5; 8 bases line up with TRBD2. The CDR3 is 15 residues long. CDR1 and CDR2 (germline): SGHNT, YENEEA. V lost 7 bases and J lost 9; bases outside the gene matches: 16. The CDR3 DNA sequence: TGTGCCAGCACGGGAGGGAACGGCGCTTTAAACGCCCAGTACTTC. This encodes CASTGGNGALNAQYF.

This chain links TRBV19 with TRBJ1-1, with 10 bases aligning to TRBD1. This CDR3 spans 16 amino acids. V shed 3 bases and J 5 bases; nucleotides not matched to a gene: 9. The germline V gene encodes CDR1 LNHDA and CDR2 SQIVND (reference sequence). In DNA, the CDR3 is TGTGCCAGTAGTATCAGGGGACAGGGGCGTACGACTGAAGCTTTCTTT. Translation: CASSIRGQGRTTEAFF.

The CDR3 reads CASLTDSMGVEQYF. CDR3 DNA sequence: TGTGCCAGCTTGACGGACTCGATGGGTGTCGAGCAGTACTTC. V and J are TRBV6-7 and TRBJ2-7; the D gene is possibly TRBD2 (5 bases). TRBV6-7 is marked as an open reading frame, function uncertain. Between the trimmed V and J ends, which lost 8 bases and 6 bases, there was a span of 20 bases. The CDR3 totals 14 residues.